Here is one TCR beta chain with its context. The antigen is not known. These data belong to a study of cytomegalovirus exposure and HLA in healthy donors. PCR employed 60 Vbeta and 13 Jbeta primers. Sequenced by immunoSEQ multiplex PCR; TCRdb stores in-frame clones only, minus some. The data show approximately 120,000 clones, roughly four fifths seen once. Study observations and caveats: The classifier, whose performance was assessed in both the original and validation cohorts, reportedly diagnosed cytomegalovirus status with high specificity and sensitivity. Among the CMV-associated chains, three were confirmed in vitro as specific for CMV antigens.

The sequenced sample was PBMCs. This clonotype was sampled from a man aged 18 to 35 in good health and CMV-seronegative.

CDR3 loop: CASSQRGTGNTIYF. In nucleotides, the CDR3 is TGTGCCAGCAGCCAGAGGGGGACTGGAAACACCATATATTTT. This chain connects TRBV11-2 to TRBJ1-3; maybe TRBD1 (6 bases). V gave up 5 bases and J gave up 2 bases, with 10 bases separating them. Germline lookup yields CDR1 SGHAT and CDR2 FQNNGV. This CDR3 contains 14 residues.